The next 2 T cell receptor beta chains were all read from a single sample in a study of blood T cells in healthy people across ages. With a J-beta primer mix and a sample-barcoded 5' primer, a second PCR ran about 7 to 11 cycles. Via MiXCR, TCRdb re-called the 5' RACE reads, giving one row per CDR3 protein. The table has about 1.6 million distinct CDR3 sequences, about 35% seen once. The sequenced sample consisted of blood. The receptor source for this set is a woman aged 25 to 39 in good health.

This chain joins TRBV5-5 and TRBJ2-5; unclear D gene. Trimming left V 6 bases short and J 4 bases short, with 22 bases between. CDR1 and CDR2 (germline): SGHKS, YYEKEE (reference sequence). The CDR3 loop spans 16 amino acids. The CDR3, as DNA: TGTGCCAGCACTCCCGGCACCAGCCCACCCACAGAGACCCAGTACTTC. Protein product: CASTPGTSPPTETQYF.

This chain links TRBV29-1 with TRBJ2-7; D assignment may be TRBD1 or TRBD2 (6 bases each). The CDR3 contains 12 residues. CDR1 is SQVTM, CDR2 ANQGSEA, per germline. V lost 7 bases and J lost 2, with 12 bases in between. The CDR3 nucleotides read TGCAGCGGGAGGGACACGGCCTACGAGCAGTACTTC. Translating it yields CSGRDTAYEQYF.